This TCR beta chain was sequenced for a study of T cells in Graves' hyperthyroidism and ophthalmopathy. Study-level results: The majority of expanded thyroid clonotypes above 0.001 also appeared in blood.

Researchers amplified the TCR beta CDR3 regions from RNA transcripts. The HTBI set primed first-round TCR CDR3 RT-PCR. TCRdb called the multiplex PCR reads again in MiXCR, with one record for every CDR3 protein. The table lists more than 40,000 distinct CDR3 sequences, more than 40% of them singletons. This clonotype was found many times. Its antigen is still unknown. The germline gives CDR1 ENHRY, CDR2 SYGVKD. V dropped 6 bases and J dropped 7 bases, with 7 bases sitting between them. The CDR3 consists of 11 residues. This clonotype was sampled from a woman in her 50s with Graves' hyperthyroidism. The sequenced sample was peripheral blood or thyroid tissue (not recorded which). The chain is built from TRBV10-3 and TRBJ1-3; D may be TRBD1 (5 bases). The CDR3 region is CAIRAGNTIYF. The CDR3 DNA sequence: TGTGCCATCAGGGCAGGGAACACCATATATTTT.